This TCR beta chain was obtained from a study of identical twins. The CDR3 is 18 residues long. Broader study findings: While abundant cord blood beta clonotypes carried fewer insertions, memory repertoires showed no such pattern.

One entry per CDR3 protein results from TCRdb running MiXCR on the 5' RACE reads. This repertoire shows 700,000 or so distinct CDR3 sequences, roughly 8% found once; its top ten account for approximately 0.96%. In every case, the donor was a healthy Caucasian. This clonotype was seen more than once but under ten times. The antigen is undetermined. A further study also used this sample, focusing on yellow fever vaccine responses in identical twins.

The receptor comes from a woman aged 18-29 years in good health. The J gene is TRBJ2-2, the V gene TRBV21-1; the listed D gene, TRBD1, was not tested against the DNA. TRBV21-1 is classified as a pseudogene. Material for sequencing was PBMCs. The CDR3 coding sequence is TGTGCCAGCAGCAAAAACCCAGGGAACAACCCGAACACCGGGGAGCTGTTTTTT. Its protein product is CASSKNPGNNPNTGELFF.